These 13 T cell receptor beta chains were all obtained from the same sample, sequenced in a study of T-cell reconstitution after alpha-beta-depleted transplantation in children. Researchers prepared the TCRbeta library using unique molecular identifiers, the study reports. TCRdb re-called the PCR reads through MiXCR, storing one row per CDR3 protein. The sample consists of around 400,000 distinct CDR3 sequences, approximately 11% of them appearing once. The material sequenced was PBMCs from the stem cell graft donor, taken from the stem cell graft. All receptors come from a human donor who donated a stem cell graft to a child with acute myeloid leukemia.

This clonotype was recorded at least ten times. This rearrangement joins TRBV2 to TRBJ1-4; D is ambiguous. The CDR3 runs to 14 residues. The germline V gene has CDR1 SNHLY and CDR2 FYNNEI. The V end lost 6 bases, the J end lost 4 bases, and 12 bases lay between the germline ends. The CDR3 region has the DNA TGTGCCAGCAGAGCAGCCCTTATTAATGAAAAACTGTTTTTT. It yields the protein CASRAALINEKLFF.

This clonotype was counted at least ten times. J is TRBJ1-1 and V is TRBV9, with D possibly being TRBD1 (5 bases). CDR3 length equals 12 residues. The V end lost 3 bases, the J end lost 7 bases, and 10 bases lay between the germline ends. The V gene's germline CDR1 is SGDLS and CDR2 YYNGEE. CDR3 residues: CASSARGVEAFF. CDR3 sequence (DNA): TGTGCCAGCAGCGCCCGGGGCGTTGAAGCTTTCTTT.

The chain is built from TRBV12-3 or TRBV12-4 and TRBJ1-3; D is uncertain. The germline V and J ends were trimmed by 1 base and 9 bases, with 7 bases remaining between them. This CDR3 spans 12 amino acids. CDR3 DNA sequence: TGTGCCAGCAGTTTAGGTCTCGGCACCATATATTTT. Its translation: CASSLGLGTIYF.

This clonotype was detected only a few times. V gene TRBV4-2 combines with J gene TRBJ2-1; TRBD2 is a possible D gene (5 bases). The CDR3 runs 15 residues. Germline CDR1 is LGHNA and CDR2 is YNFKEQ. V was clipped by 0 bases and J by 9 bases, with 15 bases between them. CDR3 nucleotide sequence: TGTGCCAGCAGCCAAGAGCGGGCTATCCTCGGTGAGCAGTTCTTC. It translates to CASSQERAILGEQFF.

This clonotype was counted only a few times. The J gene is TRBJ2-7, the V gene TRBV7-9; 8 nucleotides match TRBD2. CDR3 size: 14 residues. Germline CDR1 SEHNR, CDR2 FQNEAQ (reference sequence). Trimming at V came to 5 bases and at J to 5 bases, leaving 8 bases not matched to a gene. Here the CDR3 reads CASSRTSLRDEQYF. The CDR3 nucleotides read TGTGCCAGCAGCCGGACTAGCCTCCGGGACGAGCAGTACTTC.

At least ten counts were recorded for this clonotype. This chain joins TRBV7-2 and TRBJ2-7; D may be TRBD2 (6 bases). CDR1 SGHTA and CDR2 FQGNSA come from the germline V gene. The CDR3 extends over 12 amino acids. V was trimmed by 5 bases and J by 4 bases, leaving 9 bases between them. This CDR3 reads CASSVRGYEQYF. CDR3 in DNA: TGTGCCAGCAGCGTCCGGGGGTACGAGCAGTACTTC.

This clonotype has a handful of counts. V is TRBV20-1 and J is TRBJ2-5, with TRBD1 matching over 10 bases. The V segment lost 4 bases and the J segment 5 bases; nucleotides outside the gene matches: 10. This CDR3 is built from 15 residues. Germline V gene data show CDR1 as DFQATT and CDR2 as SNEGSKA (reference sequence). The CDR3 region is CSATFDRGLLETQYF. The CDR3 DNA is TGCAGTGCTACTTTCGACAGGGGGCTTTTGGAGACCCAGTACTTC.

This clonotype was seen only a few times. The V and J genes are TRBV5-1 and TRBJ2-3; D is possibly TRBD2 (6 bases). Trimming took off 2 bases at V and 1 base at J, with 11 bases between the two ends. Germline V gene lookup returns CDR1 SGHRS and CDR2 YFSETQ. This CDR3 has 15 residues. CDR3 residues: CASSFGGLGTDTQYF. The CDR3 DNA sequence: TGCGCCAGCAGCTTTGGAGGGCTTGGCACAGATACGCAGTATTTT.

V and J are TRBV7-6 and TRBJ2-6; TRBD2 is a possible D gene (7 bases). Germline V gives CDR1 SGHVS, CDR2 FNYEAQ. Trimming took off 8 bases at V and 3 bases at J, with 17 bases between the two ends. CDR3 length: 16 residues. This chain's CDR3 is CASASVGGLGANVLTF. In DNA, the CDR3 is TGTGCCAGCGCATCCGTGGGGGGGCTTGGGGCCAACGTCCTGACTTTC.

V is TRBV7-6 and J is TRBJ2-7; TRBD2 aligns across 10 bases. Germline CDR1 is SGHVS and CDR2 is FNYEAQ. The junction had 9 bases not matched to a gene; V was cut back by 1 base and J by 6 bases. The CDR3 runs 16 residues. The CDR3 loop reads CASSLVSLAGVSEQYF. The CDR3, as DNA: TGTGCCAGCAGCTTAGTATCGCTAGCGGGAGTAAGCGAGCAGTACTTC.

This clonotype was seen a few times. V and J are TRBV20-1 and TRBJ2-2; D is ambiguous. Germline lookup yields CDR1 DFQATT and CDR2 SNEGSKA (reference sequence). With 3 bases removed from V and 0 bases from J, the gap between germline ends came to 5 bases. There are 13 residues in the CDR3. CDR3 DNA sequence: TGCAGTGCTAGTAGTGCGAACACCGGGGAGCTGTTTTTT. Translation gives CSASSANTGELFF.

The V call is TRBV20-1, the J call TRBJ2-1; 7 positions agree with TRBD2. The trim removed 0 bases at V and 4 bases at J, leaving 12 bases unmatched. Germline assignment: CDR1 DFQATT and CDR2 SNEGSKA (reference sequence). This CDR3 region has 17 residues. This CDR3 is CSAREETGGHEYNEQFF. Written as DNA, the CDR3 is TGCAGTGCTAGAGAGGAGACGGGAGGACACGAATACAATGAGCAGTTCTTC.

This clonotype was observed a handful of times. The V and J genes are TRBV20-1 and TRBJ1-6; possibly TRBD1 for D (6 bases). Germline V gene data show CDR1 as DFQATT and CDR2 as SNEGSKA (reference sequence). The CDR3 length is 13 residues. V lost 2 bases and J lost 6, with 8 bases in between. CDR3 protein: CSARSGANSPLHF. The CDR3 coding sequence is TGCAGTGCTAGATCGGGGGCTAATTCACCCCTCCACTTT.